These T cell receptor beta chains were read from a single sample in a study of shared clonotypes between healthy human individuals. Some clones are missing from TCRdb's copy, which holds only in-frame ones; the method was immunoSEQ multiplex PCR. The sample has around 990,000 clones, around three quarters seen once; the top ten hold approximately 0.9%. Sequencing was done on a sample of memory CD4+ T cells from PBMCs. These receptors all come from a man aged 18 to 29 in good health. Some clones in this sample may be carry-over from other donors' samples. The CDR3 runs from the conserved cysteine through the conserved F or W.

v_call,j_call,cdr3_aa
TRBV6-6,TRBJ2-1,CASSYSIGNNEQFF
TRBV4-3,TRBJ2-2,CASSHRAGGTGELFF
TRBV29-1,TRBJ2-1,CSVEGSGLPPFSYNEQFF
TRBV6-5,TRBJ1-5,CASSYSQNQPQHF
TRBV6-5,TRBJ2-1,CASSYLSGRASNEQFF
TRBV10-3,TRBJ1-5,CAISEGGGSNQPQHF
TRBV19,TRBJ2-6,CASHTGSGANVLTF
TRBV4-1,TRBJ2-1,CASSPVTSGRGNEQFF
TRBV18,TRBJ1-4,CASSPEVSNEKLFF
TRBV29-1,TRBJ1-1,CSGGQGQDTEAFF
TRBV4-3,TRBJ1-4,CASSQVGRWGEKLFF
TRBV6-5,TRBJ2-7,CASSQTGGREQYF
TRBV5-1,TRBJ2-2,CASSPHEVSTGELFF
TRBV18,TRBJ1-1,CASSPTGTEAFF
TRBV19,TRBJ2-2,CASSRTPGWTGELFF
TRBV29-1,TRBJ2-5,CSVDWQGAETQYF
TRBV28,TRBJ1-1,CASSLRTGGVGAFF
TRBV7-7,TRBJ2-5,CASSRGQTEETQYF
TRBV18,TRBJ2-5,CASSAGQGRQETQYF
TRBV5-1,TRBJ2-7,CASSLGQGAYEQYF
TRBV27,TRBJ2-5,CASSLGQGETQYF
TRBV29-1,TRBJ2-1,CSVPSGRVRNEQFF
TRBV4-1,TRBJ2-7,CASSRVQGHLNYEQYF
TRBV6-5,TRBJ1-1,CASSFPGQGYTEAFF
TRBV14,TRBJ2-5,CASSPLSGGETQYF
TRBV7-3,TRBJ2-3,CASSRGAITDTQYF
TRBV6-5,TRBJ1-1,CASSLRQGLMNTEAFF
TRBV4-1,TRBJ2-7,CASSLGQGAYEQYF